The 11 T cell receptor beta chains reported below all come from one sample, sequenced in a study of cytomegalovirus exposure and HLA in healthy donors. Researchers ran the PCR with 60 Vbeta and 13 Jbeta primers. The method was immunoSEQ multiplex PCR; TCRdb's version includes in-frame clones alone and lacks a portion of them. The repertoire holds roughly 290,000 clones, 85% to 90% seen once, with 2% to 3% in the top ten. Input material: PBMCs. These receptors all come from a woman aged 18-29 years in good health and CMV-seronegative.

The V call is TRBV2, the J call TRBJ1-1, with D hard to call. The V gene lost 3 bases and the J gene lost 6 bases, with 5 bases spanning the gap. The CDR3 is 11 amino acids. The germline V gene encodes CDR1 SNHLY and CDR2 FYNNEI. The CDR3 protein is CASSERAEAFF. In nucleotides, the CDR3 is TGTGCCAGCAGTGAGAGGGCTGAAGCTTTCTTT.

This clone has a handful of counts. The genes are TRBV5-1 and TRBJ1-2; tentative D call: TRBD1 (5 bases). Germline CDR1 SGHRS, CDR2 YFSETQ. This CDR3 region has 14 residues. Trimming took 0 bases from V and 8 from J, leaving 14 bases between them. This CDR3 reads CASSLAQGEVGYTF. DNA for the CDR3: TGCGCCAGCAGCTTGGCCCAGGGTGAAGTGGGCTACACCTTC.

This chain links TRBV9 with TRBJ1-2; D gene ambiguous. This CDR3 is 15 amino acids long. Deletions cut 0 bases from V and 3 bases from J, with 12 bases between. Per the germline V gene, CDR1 is SGDLS and CDR2 is YYNGEE. The CDR3 DNA reads TGTGCCAGCAGCGTAGCTACAGCCGCCTACTATGGCTACACCTTC. Protein sequence: CASSVATAAYYGYTF.

The V call is TRBV19, the J call TRBJ2-1; 8 nucleotides match TRBD2. Germline V gene lookup returns CDR1 LNHDA and CDR2 SQIVND (reference sequence). The CDR3 sequence is 15 residues long. Germline trimming cut 5 bases from V and 7 bases from J; bases unmatched to any gene: 10. CDR3 protein: CASSLGRGERNEQFF. CDR3 sequence (DNA): TGTGCCAGTAGTCTGGGGCGGGGGGAGAGGAATGAGCAGTTCTTC.

This chain links TRBV7-8 with TRBJ2-7; no clear D gene. Trimming took 1 base from V and 2 from J, leaving 6 bases between them. The CDR3 totals 13 residues. Germline CDR1 and CDR2: SGHVS and FQNEAQ. CDR3 nucleotides: TGTGCCAGCAGCTTAGACAGCCCCTACGAGCAGTACTTC. It specifies CASSLDSPYEQYF. The full variable domain, its missing parts supplied by reference TRBV7-8 and TRBJ2-7, is GAGVSQSPRYKVAKRGQDVALRCDPISGHVSLFWYQQALGQGPEFLTYFQNEAQLDKSGLPSDRFFAERPEGSVSTLKIQRTQQEDSAVYLCASSLDSPYEQYFGPGTRLTVT.

The gene calls are TRBV4-2 and TRBJ1-6; D is unclear. The CDR3 is made up of 20 amino acids. Germline V lookup: CDR1 LGHNA, CDR2 YNFKEQ. The V and J ends lost 0 bases and 0 bases respectively, with 18 bases between them. For the CDR3, the DNA is TGTGCCAGCAGCCAAGATATGCGGCTGTCGTCCGGCTCCTATAATTCACCCCTCCACTTT. Translation gives CASSQDMRLSSGSYNSPLHF.

The chain joins TRBV14 to TRBJ2-7; the D is unclear. The CDR3 spans 15 residues. Trimming removed 1 base at V and 3 bases at J, with 13 bases between. Germline CDR1 reads SGHDN; CDR2 reads FVKESK. The CDR3, as DNA: TGTGCCAGCAGCCAAGTGGGCTGGGTTAACTACGAGCAGTACTTC. Its translation: CASSQVGWVNYEQYF.

The rearrangement joins TRBV9 to TRBJ2-7; no reliable D call. Trimming cost V 0 bases and J 3 bases, with 7 bases left between them. CDR1 SGDLS and CDR2 YYNGEE come from the germline V gene. The CDR3 spans 13 residues. The CDR3 coding sequence is TGTGCCAGCAGCGTAGATGAGAACTACGAGCAGTACTTC. This encodes CASSVDENYEQYF. The whole variable domain, remainder taken from reference TRBV9 and TRBJ2-7, is DSGVTQTPKHLITATGQRVTLRCSPRSGDLSVYWYQQSLDQGLQFLIQYYNGEERAKGNILERFSAQQFPDLHSELNLSSLELGDSALYFCASSVDENYEQYFGPGTRLTVT.

The V and J genes are TRBV4-1 and TRBJ2-7, with a weak D call TRBD1 (5 bases). Germline CDR1 and CDR2: MGHRA and YSYEKL. The CDR3 has 15 amino acids. With 1 base removed from V and 7 bases from J, the gap between germline ends came to 17 bases. CDR3 loop: CASSQGRLSGQEQYF. CDR3 bases: TGCGCCAGCAGCCAAGGTCGTTTATCAGGGCAAGAGCAGTACTTC.

Here the CDR3 reads CASSLGIAAPYEQYF. The CDR3 DNA sequence: TGCGCCAGCAGCTTGGGAATAGCGGCCCCCTACGAGCAGTACTTC. The V call is TRBV5-1, the J call TRBJ2-7, with TRBD2 as a possible D gene (6 bases). The CDR3 has 15 amino acids. Germline CDR1 and CDR2: SGHRS and YFSETQ. V was trimmed by 0 bases and J by 2 bases, leaving 12 bases between them.

V and J are TRBV9 and TRBJ2-1; D not certain. The CDR3 is 11 amino acids. Germline values: CDR1 SGDLS, CDR2 YYNGEE. Trimming stripped 3 bases from V and 8 bases from J, with 6 bases between. The CDR3 DNA reads as TGTGCCAGCAGCGGGCCTTATGAGCAGTTCTTC. It encodes CASSGPYEQFF.